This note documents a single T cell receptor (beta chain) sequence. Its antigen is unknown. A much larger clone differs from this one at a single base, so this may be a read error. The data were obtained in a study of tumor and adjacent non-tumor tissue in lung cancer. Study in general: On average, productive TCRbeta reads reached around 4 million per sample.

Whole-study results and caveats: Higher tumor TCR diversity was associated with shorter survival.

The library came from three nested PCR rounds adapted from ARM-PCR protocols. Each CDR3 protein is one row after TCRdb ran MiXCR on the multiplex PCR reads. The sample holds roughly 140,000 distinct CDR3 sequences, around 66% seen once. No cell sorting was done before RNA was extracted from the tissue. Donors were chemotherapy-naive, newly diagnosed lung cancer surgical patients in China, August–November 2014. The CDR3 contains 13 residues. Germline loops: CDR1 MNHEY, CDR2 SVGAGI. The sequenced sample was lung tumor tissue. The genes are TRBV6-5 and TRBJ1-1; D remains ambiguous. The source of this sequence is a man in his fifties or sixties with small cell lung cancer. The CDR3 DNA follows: TGTGCCGGCAGATCAGCAGGGAACACTGAAGCTTTCTTT. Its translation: CAGRSAGNTEAFF.